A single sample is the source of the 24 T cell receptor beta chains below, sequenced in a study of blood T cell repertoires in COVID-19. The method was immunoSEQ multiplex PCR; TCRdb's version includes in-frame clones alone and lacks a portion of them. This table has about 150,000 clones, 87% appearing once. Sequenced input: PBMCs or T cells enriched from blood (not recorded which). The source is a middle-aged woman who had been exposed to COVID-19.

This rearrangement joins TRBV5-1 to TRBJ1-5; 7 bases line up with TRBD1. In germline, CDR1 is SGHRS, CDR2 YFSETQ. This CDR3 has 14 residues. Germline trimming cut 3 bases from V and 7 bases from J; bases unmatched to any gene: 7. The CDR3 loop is CASSWGTDLQPQHF. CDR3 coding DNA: TGCGCCAGCAGCTGGGGGACAGATTTACAGCCCCAGCATTTT.

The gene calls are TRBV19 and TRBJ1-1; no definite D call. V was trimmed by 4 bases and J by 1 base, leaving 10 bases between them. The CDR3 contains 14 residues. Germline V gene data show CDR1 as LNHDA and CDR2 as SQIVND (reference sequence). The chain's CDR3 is CASSRNSPNTEAFF. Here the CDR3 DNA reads TGTGCCAGTAGTAGGAACAGCCCGAACACTGAAGCTTTCTTT.

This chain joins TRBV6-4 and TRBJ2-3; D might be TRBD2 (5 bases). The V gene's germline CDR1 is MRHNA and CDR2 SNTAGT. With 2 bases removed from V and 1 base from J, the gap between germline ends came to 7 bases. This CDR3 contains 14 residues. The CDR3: CASSDKGGTDTQYF. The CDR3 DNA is TGTGCCAGCAGTGACAAGGGAGGCACAGATACGCAGTATTTT.

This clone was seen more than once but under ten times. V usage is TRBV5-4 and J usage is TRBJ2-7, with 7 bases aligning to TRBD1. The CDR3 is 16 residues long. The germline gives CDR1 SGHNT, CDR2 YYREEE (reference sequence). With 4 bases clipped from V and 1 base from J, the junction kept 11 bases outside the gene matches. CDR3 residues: CASSPDRDSTSYEQYF. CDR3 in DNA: TGTGCCAGCAGCCCCGATCGGGACAGCACTTCCTACGAGCAGTACTTC.

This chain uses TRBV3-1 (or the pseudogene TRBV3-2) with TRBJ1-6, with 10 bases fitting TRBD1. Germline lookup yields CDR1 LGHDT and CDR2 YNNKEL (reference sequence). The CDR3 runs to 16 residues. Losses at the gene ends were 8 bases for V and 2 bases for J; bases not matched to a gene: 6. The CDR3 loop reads CASREGQGAYNSPLHF. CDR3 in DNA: TGTGCCAGCCGAGAAGGACAGGGGGCCTATAATTCACCCCTCCACTTT.

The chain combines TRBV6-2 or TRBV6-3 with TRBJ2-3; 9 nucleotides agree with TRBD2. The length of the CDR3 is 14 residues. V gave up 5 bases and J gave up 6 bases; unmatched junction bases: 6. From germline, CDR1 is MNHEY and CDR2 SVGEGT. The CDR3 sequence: CASSQTSGWDTQYF. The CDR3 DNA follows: TGTGCCAGCAGTCAAACTAGCGGGTGGGATACGCAGTATTTT.

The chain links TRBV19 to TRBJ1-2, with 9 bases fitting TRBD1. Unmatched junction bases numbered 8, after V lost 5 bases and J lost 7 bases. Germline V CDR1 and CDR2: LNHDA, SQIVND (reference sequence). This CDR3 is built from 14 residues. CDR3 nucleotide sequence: TGTGCCAGTAGTGGGGACAGGGCCGTACGTGGCTACACCTTC. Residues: CASSGDRAVRGYTF.

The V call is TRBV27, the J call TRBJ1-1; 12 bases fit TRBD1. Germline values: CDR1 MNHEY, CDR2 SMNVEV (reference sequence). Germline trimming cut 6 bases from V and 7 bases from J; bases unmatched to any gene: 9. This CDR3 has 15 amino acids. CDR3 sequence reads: CASRDGTGGSSEAFF. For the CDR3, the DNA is TGTGCCAGCAGGGATGGGACAGGGGGCTCCAGTGAAGCTTTCTTT.

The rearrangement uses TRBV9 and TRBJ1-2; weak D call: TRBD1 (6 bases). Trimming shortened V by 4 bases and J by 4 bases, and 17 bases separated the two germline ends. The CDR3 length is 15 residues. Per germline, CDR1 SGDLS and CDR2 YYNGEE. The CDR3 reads CASSPSDRTFYGYTF. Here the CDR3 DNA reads TGTGCCAGCAGCCCCTCGGACAGAACTTTCTATGGCTACACCTTC.

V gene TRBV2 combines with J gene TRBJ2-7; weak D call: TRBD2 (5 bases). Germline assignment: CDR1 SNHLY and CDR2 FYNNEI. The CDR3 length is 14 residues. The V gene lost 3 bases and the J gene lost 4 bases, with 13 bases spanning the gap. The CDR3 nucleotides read TGTGCCAGCAGTGATCACCCTGAGGGATACGAGCAGTACTTC. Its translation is CASSDHPEGYEQYF.

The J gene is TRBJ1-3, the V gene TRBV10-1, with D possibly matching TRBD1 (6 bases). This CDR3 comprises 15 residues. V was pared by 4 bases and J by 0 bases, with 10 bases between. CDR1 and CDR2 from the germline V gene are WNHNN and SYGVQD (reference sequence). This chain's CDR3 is CASSGQEDSGNTIYF. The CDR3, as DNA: TGCGCCAGCAGTGGACAGGAGGACTCTGGAAACACCATATATTTT.

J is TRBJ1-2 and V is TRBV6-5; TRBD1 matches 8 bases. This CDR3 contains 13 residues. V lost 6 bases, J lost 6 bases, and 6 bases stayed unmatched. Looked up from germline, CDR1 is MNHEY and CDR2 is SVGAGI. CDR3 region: CASSKQGANGYTF. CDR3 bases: TGTGCCAGCAGCAAGCAGGGGGCGAATGGCTACACCTTC.

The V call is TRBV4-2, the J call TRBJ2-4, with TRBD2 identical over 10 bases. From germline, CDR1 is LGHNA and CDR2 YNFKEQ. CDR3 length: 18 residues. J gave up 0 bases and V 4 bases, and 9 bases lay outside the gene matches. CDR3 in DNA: TGTGCCAGCAGCCTCCGGGCTAGCGGGGGCCTAGCCAAAAACATTCAGTACTTC. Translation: CASSLRASGGLAKNIQYF.

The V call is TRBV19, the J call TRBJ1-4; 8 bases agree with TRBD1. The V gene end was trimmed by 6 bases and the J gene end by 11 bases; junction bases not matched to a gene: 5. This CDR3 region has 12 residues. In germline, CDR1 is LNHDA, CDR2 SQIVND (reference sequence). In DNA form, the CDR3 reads TGTGCCAGTAGAACGACAGGGGATAAACTGTTTTTT. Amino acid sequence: CASRTTGDKLFF. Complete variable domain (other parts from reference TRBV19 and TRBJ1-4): DGGITQSPKYLFRKEGQNVTLSCEQNLNHDAMYWYRQDPGQGLRLIYYSQIVNDFQKGDIAEGYSVSREKKESFPLTVTSAQKNPTAFYLCASRTTGDKLFFGSGTQLSVL.

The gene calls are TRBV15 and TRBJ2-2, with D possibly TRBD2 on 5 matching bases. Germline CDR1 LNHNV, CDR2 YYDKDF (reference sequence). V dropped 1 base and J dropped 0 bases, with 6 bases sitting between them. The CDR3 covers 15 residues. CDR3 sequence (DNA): TGTGCCACCAGCAGAGCGGGGACGAACACCGGGGAGCTGTTTTTT. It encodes CATSRAGTNTGELFF. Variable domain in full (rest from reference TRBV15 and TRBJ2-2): DAMVIQNPRYQVTQFGKPVTLSCSQTLNHNVMYWYQQKSSQAPKLLFHYYDKDFNNEADTPDNFQSRRPNTSFCFLDIRSPGLGDTAMYLCATSRAGTNTGELFFGEGSRLTVL.

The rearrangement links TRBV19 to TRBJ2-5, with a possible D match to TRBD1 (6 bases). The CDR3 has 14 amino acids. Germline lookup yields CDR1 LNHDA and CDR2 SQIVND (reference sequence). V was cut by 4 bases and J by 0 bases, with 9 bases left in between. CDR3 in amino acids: CASSRTGYQETQYF. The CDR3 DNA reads TGTGCCAGTAGTAGAACAGGGTACCAAGAGACCCAGTACTTC.

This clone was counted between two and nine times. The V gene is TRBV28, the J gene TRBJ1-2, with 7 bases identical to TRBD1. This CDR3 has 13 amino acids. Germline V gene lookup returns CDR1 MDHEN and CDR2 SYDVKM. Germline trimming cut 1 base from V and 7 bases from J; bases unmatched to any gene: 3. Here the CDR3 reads CASSLLGTVGYTF. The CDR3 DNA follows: TGTGCCAGCAGTTTATTGGGGACAGTTGGCTACACCTTC.

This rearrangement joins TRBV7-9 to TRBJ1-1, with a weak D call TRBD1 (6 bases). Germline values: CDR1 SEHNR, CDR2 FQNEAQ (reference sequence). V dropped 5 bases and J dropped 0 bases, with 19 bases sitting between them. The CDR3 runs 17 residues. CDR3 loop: CASSRGGTRTMNTEAFF. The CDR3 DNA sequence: TGTGCCAGCAGCCGCGGGGGCACCCGGACCATGAACACTGAAGCTTTCTTT.

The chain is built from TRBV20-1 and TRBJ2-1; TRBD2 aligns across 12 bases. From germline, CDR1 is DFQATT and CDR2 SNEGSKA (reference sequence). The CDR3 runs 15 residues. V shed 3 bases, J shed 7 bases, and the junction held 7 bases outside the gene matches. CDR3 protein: CSASRLAGGPNEQFF. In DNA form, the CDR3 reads TGCAGTGCTAGTCGGCTAGCGGGGGGGCCGAATGAGCAGTTCTTC.

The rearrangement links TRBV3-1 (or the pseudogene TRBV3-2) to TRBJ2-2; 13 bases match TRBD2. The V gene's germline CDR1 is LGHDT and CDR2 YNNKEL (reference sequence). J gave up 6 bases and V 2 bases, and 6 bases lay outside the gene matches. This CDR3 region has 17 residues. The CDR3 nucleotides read TGTGCCAGCAGCCAACATGGACTAGCGGGAGAATCCGGGGAGCTGTTTTTT. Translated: CASSQHGLAGESGELFF.

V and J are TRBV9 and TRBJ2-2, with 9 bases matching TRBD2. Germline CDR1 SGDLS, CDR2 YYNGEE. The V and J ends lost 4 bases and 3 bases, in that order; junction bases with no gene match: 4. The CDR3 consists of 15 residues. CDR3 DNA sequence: TGTGCCAGCAGCCCGGTAGCGGGAGACACCGGGGAGCTGTTTTTT. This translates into CASSPVAGDTGELFF.

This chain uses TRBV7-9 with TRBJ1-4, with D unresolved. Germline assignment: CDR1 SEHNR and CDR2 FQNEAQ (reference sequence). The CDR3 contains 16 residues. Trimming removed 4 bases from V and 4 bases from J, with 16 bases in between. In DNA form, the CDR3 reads TGTGCCAGCAGCTATTTTAAACAGAAAAGTAATGAAAAACTGTTTTTT. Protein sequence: CASSYFKQKSNEKLFF.

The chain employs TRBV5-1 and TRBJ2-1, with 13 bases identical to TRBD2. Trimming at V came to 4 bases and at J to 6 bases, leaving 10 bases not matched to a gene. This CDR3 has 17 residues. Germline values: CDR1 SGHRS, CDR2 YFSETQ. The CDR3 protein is CASSGTSGNVGGNEQFF. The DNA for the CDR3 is TGCGCCAGCAGCGGGACTAGCGGGAATGTGGGTGGCAATGAGCAGTTCTTC.

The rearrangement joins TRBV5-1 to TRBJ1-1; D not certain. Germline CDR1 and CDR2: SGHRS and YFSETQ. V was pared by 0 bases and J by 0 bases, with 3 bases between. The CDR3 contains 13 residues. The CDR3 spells CASSLDMNTEAFF. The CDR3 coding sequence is TGCGCCAGCAGCTTGGACATGAACACTGAAGCTTTCTTT.